These T cell receptor beta chains were read from a single sample in a study of PD-1 blockade in classical Hodgkin lymphoma. Here immunoSEQ multiplex PCR was the method, and the copy in TCRdb shows in-frame clones only, minus some. The sample includes 35,000 to 50,000 clones, roughly 65% of them seen just once. The source material was peripheral blood mononuclear cells (PBMCs), sampled before the fourth cycle of nivolumab. The receptors were sampled from a human donor with classical Hodgkin lymphoma. Both conserved end residues are part of each CDR3. Fields, in order: clone size, V gene, D gene, J gene, CDR3 DNA, CDR3 protein. The D gene is left open where the match is weak. Expanded clones get a size class; other rows say once, few or many, or leave the size out.

abundance: .
v_gene: TRBV7-2
d_gene: .
j_gene: TRBJ1-6
CDR3nt: TGTGCCAGCAGCTTAATGTTTGGGGGGAATTCACCCCTCCACTTT
CDR3aa: CASSLMFGGNSPLHF

abundance: .
v_gene: TRBV2
d_gene: TRBD1
j_gene: TRBJ2-7
CDR3nt: TGTGCCAGCAGGGGTAGGGACAGGTCCGAGCAGTACTTC
CDR3aa: CASRGRDRSEQYF

abundance: .
v_gene: TRBV28
d_gene: .
j_gene: TRBJ2-7
CDR3nt: TGTGCCAGCAGTCCGAAGGGGCCCCGGTACGAGCAGTACTTC
CDR3aa: CASSPKGPRYEQYF

abundance: many
v_gene: TRBV5-1
d_gene: TRBD2
j_gene: TRBJ2-7
CDR3nt: TGCGCCAGCGGTACGGGAGGGCCGGTCTACGAGCAGTACTTC
CDR3aa: CASGTGGPVYEQYF

abundance: few
v_gene: TRBV29-1
d_gene: TRBD2
j_gene: TRBJ2-5
CDR3nt: TGCAGCGTAACTAGCGGGGGGACCCAAGAGACCCAGTACTTC
CDR3aa: CSVTSGGTQETQYF

abundance: .
v_gene: TRBV7-2
d_gene: TRBD1
j_gene: TRBJ2-3
CDR3nt: TGTGCCAGCAGCTTAGCGGGGACAGGGGTAGATACGCAGTATTTT
CDR3aa: CASSLAGTGVDTQYF

abundance: .
v_gene: TRBV19
d_gene: .
j_gene: TRBJ2-2
CDR3nt: TGTGCCAGTAGTCCCCCCGGCAGGGGTAACACCGGGGAGCTGTTTTTT
CDR3aa: CASSPPGRGNTGELFF

abundance: .
v_gene: TRBV28
d_gene: .
j_gene: TRBJ2-2
CDR3nt: TGTGCCAGCACCCACGCACCCTCCGGCGGGGAGCTGTTTTTT
CDR3aa: CASTHAPSGGELFF

abundance: once
v_gene: TRBV5-7
d_gene: TRBD1
j_gene: TRBJ1-1
CDR3nt: TGTGCCAGCAGCCAGACAGGGGCCAGCACTGAAGCTTTCTTT
CDR3aa: CASSQTGASTEAFF

abundance: .
v_gene: TRBV19
d_gene: .
j_gene: TRBJ1-2
CDR3nt: TGTGCCAGTAGTATTGCAGACGGCTATGGCTACACCTTC
CDR3aa: CASSIADGYGYTF